This T cell receptor beta chain was captured in a study of graft-versus-host responses after intestinal transplantation. In the study overall: Among the recipients, transplants were multivisceral, liver-intestinal, or isolated intestinal. Anti-thymocyte globulin induction, then tacrolimus and steroids for two to four years, went to all recipients. Study outcomes and limitations: Among recipient marrow samples, GvH clones were found; some appeared first in ileum or blood. Levels of circulating GvH clones at their peak were associated with early post-transplant HvG declines.

Germline CDR1 reads SGHTA; CDR2 reads FQGTGA. The CDR3 has 17 residues. Losses at the gene ends were 2 bases for V and 2 bases for J; bases not matched to a gene: 6. A word on this clone: Its antigen remains unknown.

Profiled with immunoSEQ multiplex PCR; TCRdb holds only in-frame clones, not every one. The sample has about 98,000 clones, less than 90% seen once. This TCR derives from a human donor who received an intestinal transplant. The rearrangement joins TRBV7-3 to TRBJ2-5; 12 nucleotides align to TRBD2. Sequences were derived from unstimulated CD8+ T cells sorted from spleen or lymph node cells, sampled before intestinal transplant. CDR3 protein: CASSLGLAGFFQETQYF. CDR3 sequence (DNA): TGTGCCAGCAGCTTAGGACTAGCGGGGTTTTTTCAAGAGACCCAGTACTTC.